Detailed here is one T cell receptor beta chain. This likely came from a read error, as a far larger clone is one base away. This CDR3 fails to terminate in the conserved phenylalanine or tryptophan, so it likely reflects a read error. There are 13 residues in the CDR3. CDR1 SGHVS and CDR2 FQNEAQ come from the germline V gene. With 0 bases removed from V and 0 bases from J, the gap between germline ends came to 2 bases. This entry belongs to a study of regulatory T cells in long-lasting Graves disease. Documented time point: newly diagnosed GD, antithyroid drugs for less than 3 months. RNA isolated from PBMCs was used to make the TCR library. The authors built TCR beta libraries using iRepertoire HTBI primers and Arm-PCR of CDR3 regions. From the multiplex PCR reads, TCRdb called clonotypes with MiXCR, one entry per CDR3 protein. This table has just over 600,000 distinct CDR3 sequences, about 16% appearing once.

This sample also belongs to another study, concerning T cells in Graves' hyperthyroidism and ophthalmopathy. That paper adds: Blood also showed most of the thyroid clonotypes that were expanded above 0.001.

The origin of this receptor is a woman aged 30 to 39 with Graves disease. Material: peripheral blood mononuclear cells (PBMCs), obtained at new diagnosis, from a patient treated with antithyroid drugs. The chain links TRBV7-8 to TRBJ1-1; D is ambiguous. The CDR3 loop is CASSLALNTEAFV. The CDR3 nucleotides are TGTGCCAGCAGCTTAGCCTTGAACACTGAAGCTTTCGTT.